The clone carrying this TCR beta chain turned up a few times. Its matching antigen is unknown. With 1 base removed from V and 4 bases from J, the gap between germline ends came to 14 bases. The CDR3 runs to 15 residues. For TCR, cDNA came from 5'RACE template switching, which added a universal primer site and UMIs. TCRdb used MiXCR to reprocess the 5' RACE reads, holding one entry per CDR3 protein. The sample includes some 600,000 distinct CDR3 sequences, around 17% of them seen just once. The data derive from a study of T cells after yellow fever vaccination. Whole-study findings and limits: Post-booster repertoires contained most primary-vaccination clones again (about 96% CD4, about 90% CD8). When the response was secondary, it was weaker but reached its peak faster, day 5 versus 15. Clonotypes shared by both compartments, CD4 and CD8, made up a small share.

This chain uses TRBV12-3 or TRBV12-4 with TRBJ2-7; tentatively, D is TRBD2 (7 bases). The material was PBMCs, obtained 4 to 6 days after the first yellow fever vaccination. The source of this sequence is a man between 18 and 29 years old who received the YFV17D yellow fever vaccine. CDR3 amino acids: CASSLGGGRGYEQYF. The CDR3 DNA sequence: TGTGCCAGCAGTTTAGGGGGGGGCAGAGGATACGAGCAGTACTTC.